This entry lists 20 T cell receptor beta chains sequenced from one sample in a study of blood T cell repertoires in COVID-19. Libraries were prepared by immunoSEQ multiplex PCR; TCRdb keeps only in-frame clonotypes and omits some of them. The sample records roughly 120,000 clones, 75% to 90% being singletons. The sequencing sample was made of peripheral blood. All receptors derive from a woman older than 75 with COVID-19, enrolled during active disease.

This clone has only a few counts. J is TRBJ1-6 and V is TRBV5-5; D ambiguous. This CDR3 contains 12 residues. The V end lost 3 bases, the J end lost 5 bases, and 3 bases lay between the germline ends. Germline assignment: CDR1 SGHKS and CDR2 YYEKEE (reference sequence). CDR3 amino acids: CASSSNNSPLHF. The DNA for the CDR3 is TGTGCCAGCAGCTCTAATAATTCACCCCTCCACTTT.

V and J are TRBV27 and TRBJ2-1; TRBD1 might be the D (6 bases). The CDR3 consists of 15 residues. V lost 9 bases to trimming and J lost 0 bases, with 15 bases between them. Germline V lookup: CDR1 MNHEY, CDR2 SMNVEV (reference sequence). CDR3 amino acids: CASQGGMSSYNEQFF. The CDR3 DNA sequence: TGTGCCAGTCAAGGGGGAATGAGCTCCTACAATGAGCAGTTCTTC.

This chain connects TRBV6-5 to TRBJ2-1; TRBD2 matches 11 bases. From germline, CDR1 is MNHEY and CDR2 SVGAGI. There are 15 residues in the CDR3. J lost 6 bases, V lost 5 bases, and 6 bases had no gene match. CDR3 in amino acids: CASSTLAGVSNEQFF. The CDR3 DNA is TGTGCCAGCAGTACACTAGCGGGAGTATCCAATGAGCAGTTCTTC.

Concerning this clone itself: Other DNA sequences within the sample encode an identical CDR3. This chain links TRBV15 with TRBJ2-7; perhaps TRBD1 as D (6 bases). Trimming left V 0 bases short and J 2 bases short, with 8 bases between. Per the germline V gene, CDR1 is LNHNV and CDR2 is YYDKDF (reference sequence). CDR3 length: 14 residues. Written as DNA, the CDR3 is TGTGCCACCAGCAGAGACCAGGGGCCCTACGAGCAGTACTTC. This translates into CATSRDQGPYEQYF.

The chain couples TRBV7-2 to TRBJ2-3; D perhaps matches TRBD1 (6 bases). The CDR3 totals 12 residues. The germline V gene has CDR1 SGHTA and CDR2 FQGNSA. V was shortened by 5 bases and J by 6 bases, with 9 bases between the two germline ends. In DNA form, the CDR3 reads TGTGCCAGCAGCCAAACAGGGGATACGCAGTATTTT. Translation: CASSQTGDTQYF.

The chain uses TRBV19 and TRBJ2-5, with a tentative D call TRBD1 (6 bases). V gave up 7 bases and J gave up 5 bases, with 17 bases separating them. Germline V gives CDR1 LNHDA, CDR2 SQIVND (reference sequence). The CDR3 has 14 residues. The CDR3 here is CASTPTGSGETQYF. The CDR3 DNA is TGTGCCAGTACCCCAACAGGGTCAGGGGAGACCCAGTACTTC.

The chain uses TRBV7-2 and TRBJ2-7; 8 bases align to TRBD2. The V and J ends lost 7 bases and 0 bases, in that order; junction bases with no gene match: 5. Germline V gene lookup returns CDR1 SGHTA and CDR2 FQGNSA. CDR3 size: 14 residues. CDR3 amino acids: CASTRAGASYEQYF. The DNA of the CDR3 is TGTGCCAGCACCAGAGCGGGAGCCTCCTACGAGCAGTACTTC.

In its sample, this clone was seen a few times. V and J are TRBV20-1 and TRBJ2-7; tentative D call: TRBD2 (6 bases). The CDR3 is made up of 14 amino acids. Germline CDR1 DFQATT, CDR2 SNEGSKA (reference sequence). V was clipped by 3 bases and J by 2 bases, with 14 bases between them. In DNA, the CDR3 is TGCAGTGCTAGTTTCGCGGGAATCCCCTACGAGCAGTACTTC. This translates into CSASFAGIPYEQYF.

V is TRBV19 and J is TRBJ2-5; TRBD2 matches 9 bases. Trimming cost V 6 bases and J 1 base; bases outside gene matches: 6. Germline V gene lookup returns CDR1 LNHDA and CDR2 SQIVND (reference sequence). CDR3 length: 15 residues. The chain's CDR3 is CASSHQLAGQETQYF. CDR3 coding DNA: TGTGCCAGTAGCCACCAACTAGCGGGCCAAGAGACCCAGTACTTC.

This sequence joins TRBV7-3 and TRBJ1-6; D may be TRBD1 (5 bases). CDR1 and CDR2 (germline): SGHTA, FQGTGA. The V end lost 2 bases, the J end lost 6 bases, and 11 bases lay between the germline ends. The CDR3 length is 15 residues. The CDR3 reads CASSLYQGSNSPLHF. The DNA for the CDR3 is TGTGCCAGCAGCTTATATCAGGGTAGTAATTCACCCCTCCACTTT. The variable domain in full, with the rest retrieved from reference TRBV7-3 and TRBJ1-6, is GAGVSQTPSNKVTEKGKYVELRCDPISGHTALYWYRQSLGQGPEFLIYFQGTGAADDSGLPNDRFFAVRPEGSVSTLKIQRTERGDSAVYLCASSLYQGSNSPLHFGNGTRLTVT.

This clone was recorded once. The chain recombines TRBV10-3 with TRBJ2-3, with TRBD2 identical over 7 bases. Germline CDR1 reads ENHRY; CDR2 reads SYGVKD. The CDR3 is 16 amino acids. Germline trimming cut 0 bases from V and 0 bases from J; bases unmatched to any gene: 3. The CDR3 spells CAISESLAESTDTQYF. The DNA for the CDR3 is TGTGCCATCAGTGAGTCGCTAGCGGAGAGCACAGATACGCAGTATTTT.

Written as DNA, the CDR3 is TGTGCCAGCAGAGTTTTGACGGAGGATACGCAGTATTTT. It specifies CASRVLTEDTQYF. The rearrangement joins TRBV28 to TRBJ2-3, with D uncertain. V dropped 6 bases and J dropped 6 bases, with 13 bases sitting between them. This CDR3 spans 13 amino acids. Germline V gives CDR1 MDHEN, CDR2 SYDVKM.

V is TRBV19 and J is TRBJ2-2; perhaps TRBD1 as D (5 bases). CDR1 is LNHDA and CDR2 is SQIVND in the germline V gene (reference sequence). This CDR3 is built from 15 residues. V gave up 3 bases and J gave up 5 bases, with 13 bases separating them. The CDR3 is CASSIGAVKTGELFF. The CDR3 region has the DNA TGTGCCAGTAGTATTGGGGCAGTCAAAACCGGGGAGCTGTTTTTT.

The chain links TRBV7-9 to TRBJ2-1; 11 nucleotides match TRBD2. Trimming removed 3 bases from V and 6 bases from J; junction bases left unmatched: 10. Looked up from germline, CDR1 is SEHNR and CDR2 is FQNEAQ (reference sequence). This CDR3 spans 17 amino acids. The CDR3 reads CASSFRDRLAGRNEQFF. In nucleotides, the CDR3 is TGTGCCAGCAGCTTCCGGGACAGACTAGCGGGACGCAATGAGCAGTTCTTC.

The chain employs TRBV20-1 and TRBJ2-7, with 10 bases that match TRBD2. The V segment lost 3 bases and the J segment 3 bases; nucleotides outside the gene matches: 5. CDR1 is DFQATT and CDR2 is SNEGSKA in the germline V gene (reference sequence). The CDR3 runs to 14 residues. The DNA for the CDR3 is TGCAGTGCTAGTCGACTAGCGGGCAGCTACGAGCAGTACTTC. Translated, it gives CSASRLAGSYEQYF.

V gene TRBV4-2 combines with J gene TRBJ2-3; the match to TRBD2 covers 7 bases. J was trimmed by 6 bases and V by 2 bases; bases with no gene match: 14. CDR1 is LGHNA, CDR2 YNFKEQ, per germline. The CDR3 contains 17 residues. The CDR3 loop reads CASSQSLASGGEDTQYF. The CDR3 DNA reads TGTGCCAGCAGCCAATCCCTGGCTAGCGGAGGGGAGGATACGCAGTATTTT.

The chain recombines TRBV21-1 with TRBJ1-3. TRBV21-1 is classified as a pseudogene. This CDR3 is 17 amino acids long. The CDR3 sequence: CASSKEAGTCSGNTIYF. CDR3 in DNA: TGTGCCAGCAGCAAAGAAGCGGGCACATGCTCTGGAAACACCATATATTTT.

Only one count was recorded for this clone. The chain employs TRBV28 and TRBJ1-5; unclear D gene. The CDR3 loop spans 13 amino acids. V dropped 7 bases and J dropped 6 bases, with 13 bases sitting between them. From germline, CDR1 is MDHEN and CDR2 SYDVKM. The CDR3 loop reads CASKASSFQPQHF. Written as DNA, the CDR3 is TGTGCCAGCAAGGCAAGTAGCTTTCAGCCCCAGCATTTT.

The CDR3 is CAISVGQGANEQFF. CDR3 in DNA: TGTGCCATCAGTGTAGGACAGGGGGCAAATGAGCAGTTCTTC. The chain employs TRBV10-3 and TRBJ2-1; 11 positions match TRBD1. The CDR3 runs 14 residues. Losses at the gene ends were 4 bases for V and 7 bases for J; bases not matched to a gene: 3. CDR1 ENHRY and CDR2 SYGVKD come from the germline V gene.

Comments on this clone: An end of the junction does not agree with germline; a read error may underlie this. The chain has TRBV6-1 and TRBJ2-5; D ambiguous. This CDR3 comprises 14 residues. Germline V gene sequence: CDR1 MNHNS, CDR2 SASEGT. In nucleotides, the CDR3 is TGTGCCAGCAGCGAAGGGCTAGGTCGGGAGACCCAGTACTTC. As protein: CASSEGLGRETQYF.